The 9 T cell receptor delta chains below were found in one sample sequenced in a study of gamma-delta chains in newborns, infants, children. TCRdb used CATT to re-call clones from the reads. The data show more than 6,000 delta-chain clones, roughly 2% seen once. Sequences were obtained from blood. All receptors derive from a child who was a newborn, infant or young child, either healthy, febrile or measles-vaccinated (not recorded which).

This clone appeared a few times. The protein TCRdb lists belongs to a much larger clone and differs from this DNA's translation at residue 11, which points to a read error; the protein shown is made from the DNA. Other DNA sequences of this sample code for an identical CDR3. The chain links TRDV2 to TRDJ1; TRDD3 matches 12 bases. After removal of 3 bases from V and 1 base from J, the junction contained 8 bases not matched to a gene. Germline V gene lookup returns CDR1 GEAIGNYY and CDR2 EKD. The CDR3 consists of 17 residues. DNA of the CDR3: TGTGCCTGTGACCTGGGGGATACGCCTAGGGGCACCGATAAACTCATCTTT. It codes for CACDLGDTPRGTDKLIF.

A few counts support this clone. TCRdb pairs this DNA with a much larger clone's protein that differs at residue 10, likely a read error; the protein shown was translated from the DNA. The rearrangement joins TRDV2 to TRDJ3, with TRDD3 as a possible D gene (6 bases). V was shortened by 0 bases and J by 0 bases, with 14 bases between the two germline ends. The germline V gene encodes CDR1 GEAIGNYY and CDR2 EKD. This CDR3 comprises 19 residues. CDR3 nucleotide sequence: TGTGCCTGTGACACCGCACTGGGCCCGATCTCCTGGGACACCCGACAGATGTTTTTC. Translating it yields CACDTALGPISWDTRQMFF.

This clone was observed many times. A far larger clone is a single base away, which makes a read error likely. The V call is TRDV2, the J call TRDJ3; 10 nucleotides line up with TRDD3. V was clipped by 3 bases and J by 3 bases; unmatched bases: 4. CDR3 length: 17 residues. Germline V gene lookup returns CDR1 GEAIGNYY and CDR2 EKD. The CDR3 reads CACDSAGGYWDTRQMFF. CDR3 nucleotide sequence: TGTGCCTGTGACTCCGCTGGGGGATACTGGGACACCCGACAGATGTTTTTC.

The sample holds a few counts of this clone. This sequence may be a read error, since a much larger clone differs from it by one base. The sample has other DNA sequences that encode this CDR3 too. The chain recombines TRDV2 with TRDJ3, with 12 positions matching TRDD3. This CDR3 contains 21 residues. Per the germline V gene, CDR1 is GEAIGNYY and CDR2 is EKD. V shed 0 bases, J shed 1 base, and the junction held 9 bases outside the gene matches. CDR3 amino acids: CACDTVLGDTRDSWDTRQMFF. CDR3 nucleotides: TGTGCCTGTGACACCGTTCTGGGGGATACGAGGGATTCCTGGGACACCCGACAGATGTTTTTC.

This clone came up a few times. The TCRdb record carries a much larger clone's protein, which differs from this DNA's translation at residue 4; a read error is the likely cause, and the protein listed here is the DNA translation. The gene calls are TRDV2 and TRDJ3; 10 bases fit TRDD3. The length of the CDR3 is 18 residues. Germline CDR1 GEAIGNYY, CDR2 EKD. CDR3 coding DNA: TGTGCCTGTGGCACCTGGGGGATAAGCTCCTGGGACACCCGACAGATGTTTTTC. It is translated as CACGTWGISSWDTRQMFF.

Remarks on this clone: It may be a read error: a sequence one base away is much more abundant. The V call is TRDV2, the J call TRDJ3; 7 bases align to TRDD3. Germline V gene lookup returns CDR1 GEAIGNYY and CDR2 EKD. The CDR3 has 18 residues. The CDR3 sequence is CACDTAGGPSWGTRQMFF. DNA for the CDR3: TGTGCCTGTGACACCGCTGGGGGTCCGTCCTGGGGCACCCGACAGATGTTTTTC.

This clone was counted a few times. A far larger clone is only one base removed, so a read error is likely. The identical CDR3 is also encoded by other nucleotide sequences in the sample. This chain joins TRDV2 and TRDJ3; TRDD3 matches 13 bases. The CDR3 is 21 amino acids. In germline, CDR1 is GEAIGNYY, CDR2 EKD. In DNA, the CDR3 is TGTGCCTGTGACACCGTACTGGGGGATACGCGAAGCTCCTGGGGCACCCGACAGATGTTTTTC. Protein product: CACDTVLGDTRSSWGTRQMFF.

This clone was seen a handful of times. This clone may be a read error of a much larger clone one base away. The chain is built from TRDV2 and TRDJ3; 11 bases are shared with TRDD3. The CDR3 is 19 residues long. Per germline, CDR1 GEAIGNYY and CDR2 EKD. V was clipped by 3 bases and J by 0 bases; unmatched bases: 6. CDR3 DNA sequence: TGTGCCTGTGACGTACTGGGGGATAAAAGCTCCTGGGACACCCGACAGATGTTTTTC. It yields the protein CACDVLGDKSSWDTRQMFF.

This clone came up a few times. The junction does not match germline at one end; this may be a read error. This same CDR3 is encoded by further DNA sequences in the sample. V is TRDV2 and J is TRDJ3, with 13 bases lining up with TRDD3. Looked up from germline, CDR1 is GEAIGNYY and CDR2 is EKD. This CDR3 is 20 amino acids long. The DNA of the CDR3 is TGTGCCTGCGACACTGTACTGGGGGATACGAGCTCCTGGGACACCCGACAGATGTTTTTC. It translates to CACDTVLGDTSSWDTRQMFF.